These T cell receptor beta chains were read from a single sample in a study of blood T cell repertoires in COVID-19. Sequenced by immunoSEQ multiplex PCR; TCRdb stores in-frame clones only, minus some. The sample has some 260,000 clones; about 68% are singletons. Sequencing used peripheral blood. The origin of the receptors is a woman over 75 with acute or convalescent COVID-19. Each CDR3 is given without its conserved first and last residue. D genes are given only for firm matches.

v_call d_call cdr3_aa
TRBV18 - ASSTTAMNTEAF
TRBV9 - ASSVANANSGNTIY
TRBV18 - ASSPQATQY
TRBV5-1 TRBD2 ASSLALLAGGPNEQF
TRBV4-1 - ASSQFPGDYNEQF
TRBV30 - AWSYEGGLREQY
TRBV3-1/TRBV3-2 TRBD1 ASSLGKGAYF
TRBV19 - ASSLGGLNSPLH
TRBV6-2/TRBV6-3 TRBD1 ASSYGIRGPTGELF
TRBV18 - ASSPTLWAEHGYT
TRBV5-4 - ASSWEQANYGYT
TRBV4-1 TRBD2 ASSQSTSGITYTQY
TRBV11-1 - ASSFVATEAF
TRBV19 TRBD1 ASSRSGQGAGDTQY
TRBV7-8 - ASSLVAGANVLT
TRBV6-5 - ASTLRPPYEQY